The rows below give T cell receptor beta chains drawn from one sample of a study of blood T cell repertoires in COVID-19. Clones were sequenced by immunoSEQ multiplex PCR, and TCRdb holds only the in-frame ones, with some missing. The table records over 200,000 clones, about 85% of them present only once. Sequencing used PBMCs or T cells enriched from blood (not recorded which). These receptors all stem from a man aged 30 to 39 who had recovered from COVID-19. Both conserved end residues are trimmed from each CDR3. Each record gives: J gene, V gene, CDR3 protein.

TRBJ2-1 TRBV7-9 ASSLRGSSYNEQF
TRBJ1-6 TRBV4-1 ASSQATGNSPLH
TRBJ1-5 TRBV27 ASSSAGWGQPQH
TRBJ2-1 TRBV3-1/TRBV3-2 ASSQEGVETGPIHEQF
TRBJ2-5 TRBV2 ASNSDRQETQY
TRBJ1-5 TRBV28 ASSRGYQPQH
TRBJ1-3 TRBV28 ASGQGGGNTIY
TRBJ2-1 TRBV24-1 ATSDRDRVTGEQF
TRBJ2-3 TRBV29-1 SVVKWASGGTDTQY
TRBJ2-2 TRBV24-1 AIHGPDSGTSGNTGELF
TRBJ1-2 TRBV6-2/TRBV6-3 ASSLYRGGYT
TRBJ2-2 TRBV28 ASSRTSGTKSGELF
TRBJ2-3 TRBV7-3 ASSWRVAGVDTQY
TRBJ1-2 TRBV18 ASSPPISLQGYT
TRBJ2-1 TRBV7-2 ASSLWDPSGSSYNEQF
TRBJ2-7 TRBV9 ASSVSSLALLSEQY